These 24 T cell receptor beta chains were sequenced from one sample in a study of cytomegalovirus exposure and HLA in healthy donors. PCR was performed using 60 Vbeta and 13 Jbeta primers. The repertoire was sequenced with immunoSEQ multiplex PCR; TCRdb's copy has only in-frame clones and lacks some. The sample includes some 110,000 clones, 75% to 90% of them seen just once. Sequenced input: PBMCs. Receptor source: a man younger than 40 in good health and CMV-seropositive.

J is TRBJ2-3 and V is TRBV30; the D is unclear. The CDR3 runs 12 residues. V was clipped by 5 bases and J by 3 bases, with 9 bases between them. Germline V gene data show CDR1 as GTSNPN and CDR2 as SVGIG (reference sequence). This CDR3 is CAWSTVTDTQYF. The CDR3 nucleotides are TGTGCCTGGTCTACCGTGACAGATACGCAGTATTTT.

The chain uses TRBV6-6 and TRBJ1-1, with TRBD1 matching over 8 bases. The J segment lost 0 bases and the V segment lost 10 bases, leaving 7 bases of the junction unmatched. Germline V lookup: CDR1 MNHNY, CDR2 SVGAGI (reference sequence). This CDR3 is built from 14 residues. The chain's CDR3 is CATGQGHMNTEAFF. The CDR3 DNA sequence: TGTGCCACCGGACAGGGACACATGAACACTGAAGCTTTCTTT.

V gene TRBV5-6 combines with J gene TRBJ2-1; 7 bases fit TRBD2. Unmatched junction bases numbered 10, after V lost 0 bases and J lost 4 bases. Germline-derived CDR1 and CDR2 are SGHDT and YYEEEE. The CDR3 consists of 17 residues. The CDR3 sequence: CASSLEVGGTAYNEQFF. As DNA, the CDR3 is TGTGCCAGCAGCTTGGAAGTGGGGGGGACGGCTTACAATGAGCAGTTCTTC.

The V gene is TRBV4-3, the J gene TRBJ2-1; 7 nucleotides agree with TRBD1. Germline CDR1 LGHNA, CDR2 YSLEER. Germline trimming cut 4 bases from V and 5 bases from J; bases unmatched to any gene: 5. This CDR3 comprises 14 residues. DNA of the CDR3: TGCGCCAGCAGCCTGACAGGGTCCAACAATGAGCAGTTCTTC. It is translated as CASSLTGSNNEQFF.

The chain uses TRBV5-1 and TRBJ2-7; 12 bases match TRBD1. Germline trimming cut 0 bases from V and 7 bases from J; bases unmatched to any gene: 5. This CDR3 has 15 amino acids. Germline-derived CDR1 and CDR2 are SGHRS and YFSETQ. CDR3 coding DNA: TGCGCCAGCAGCTTGGAGGGACAGGGGGCGCAGGAGCAGTACTTC. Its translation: CASSLEGQGAQEQYF.

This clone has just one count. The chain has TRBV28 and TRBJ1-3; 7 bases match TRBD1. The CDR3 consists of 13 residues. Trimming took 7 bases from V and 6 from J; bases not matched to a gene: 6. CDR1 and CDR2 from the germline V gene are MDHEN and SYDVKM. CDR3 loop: CASTADRKNTIYF. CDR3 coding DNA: TGTGCCAGCACCGCGGACAGGAAAAACACCATATATTTT.

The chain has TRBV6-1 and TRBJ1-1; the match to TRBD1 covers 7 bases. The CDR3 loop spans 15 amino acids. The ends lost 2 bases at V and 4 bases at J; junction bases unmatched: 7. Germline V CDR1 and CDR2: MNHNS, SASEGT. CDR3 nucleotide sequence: TGTGCCAGCAGTGAAAACGAGCACAGGGGCACTGAAGCTTTCTTT. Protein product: CASSENEHRGTEAFF.

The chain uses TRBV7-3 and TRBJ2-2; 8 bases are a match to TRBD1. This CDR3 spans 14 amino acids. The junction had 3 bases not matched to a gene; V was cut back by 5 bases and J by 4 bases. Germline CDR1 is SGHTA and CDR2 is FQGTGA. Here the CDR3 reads CASSPDRGTGELFF. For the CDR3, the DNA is TGTGCCAGCAGCCCCGACAGGGGCACCGGGGAGCTGTTTTTT.

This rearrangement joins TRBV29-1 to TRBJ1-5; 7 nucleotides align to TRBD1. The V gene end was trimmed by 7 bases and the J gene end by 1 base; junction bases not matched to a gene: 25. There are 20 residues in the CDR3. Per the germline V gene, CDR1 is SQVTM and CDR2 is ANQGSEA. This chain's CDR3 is CSARRAPRQGRGYSNQPQHF. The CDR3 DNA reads TGCAGCGCACGACGGGCCCCTCGACAGGGAAGAGGGTACAGCAATCAGCCCCAGCATTTT.

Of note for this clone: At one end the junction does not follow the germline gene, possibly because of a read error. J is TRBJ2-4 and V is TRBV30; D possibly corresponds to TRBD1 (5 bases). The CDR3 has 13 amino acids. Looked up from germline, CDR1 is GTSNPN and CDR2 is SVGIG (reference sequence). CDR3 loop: CAWSGATGNLQYF. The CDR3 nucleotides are TGTGCCTGGAGTGGAGCTACAGGAAACCTTCAGTACTTC. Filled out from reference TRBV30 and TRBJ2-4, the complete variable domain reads SQTIHQWPATLVQPVGSPLSLECTVEGTSNPNLYWYRQAAGRGLQLLFYSVGIGQISSEVPQNLSASRPQDRQFILSSKKLLLSDSGFYLCAWSGATGNLQYFGAGTRLSVL.

DNA of the CDR3: TGTGCCAGCAGGTTTAACAGGGGCGAGGGAAACACCATATATTTT. It translates to CASRFNRGEGNTIYF. The V call is TRBV2, the J call TRBJ1-3; 7 positions agree with TRBD1. Germline V gene sequence: CDR1 SNHLY, CDR2 FYNNEI. There are 15 residues in the CDR3. V dropped 6 bases and J dropped 4; count of bases not matched to a gene: 9.

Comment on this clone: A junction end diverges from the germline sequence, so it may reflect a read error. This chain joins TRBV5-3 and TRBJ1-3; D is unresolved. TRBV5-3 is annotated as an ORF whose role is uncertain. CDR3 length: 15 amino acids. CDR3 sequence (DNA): TGTGCCAGAAGCCCGCCCCAGTTCTCTCGAAACACCATATATTTT. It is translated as CARSPPQFSRNTIYF.

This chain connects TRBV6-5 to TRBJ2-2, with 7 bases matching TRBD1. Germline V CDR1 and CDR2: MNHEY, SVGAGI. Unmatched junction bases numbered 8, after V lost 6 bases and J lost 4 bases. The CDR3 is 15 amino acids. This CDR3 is CASRRTGVSTGELFF. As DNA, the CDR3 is TGTGCCAGCAGAAGGACAGGTGTGAGCACCGGGGAGCTGTTTTTT.

The CDR3: CASSTIQGASNQPQHF. The CDR3 nucleotides read TGTGCCAGCTCCACAATACAGGGGGCCTCCAATCAGCCCCAGCATTTT. The genes are TRBV18 and TRBJ1-5; 9 bases agree with TRBD1. V was clipped by 6 bases and J by 3 bases; unmatched bases: 9. From germline, CDR1 is KGHSH and CDR2 LQKENI. There are 16 residues in the CDR3.

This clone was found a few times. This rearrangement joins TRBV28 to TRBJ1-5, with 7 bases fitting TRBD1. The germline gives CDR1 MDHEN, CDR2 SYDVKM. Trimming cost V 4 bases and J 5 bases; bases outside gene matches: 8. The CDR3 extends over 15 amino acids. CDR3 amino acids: CASSYTGVGDQPQHF. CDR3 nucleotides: TGTGCCAGCAGTTATACAGGGGTGGGGGATCAGCCCCAGCATTTT.

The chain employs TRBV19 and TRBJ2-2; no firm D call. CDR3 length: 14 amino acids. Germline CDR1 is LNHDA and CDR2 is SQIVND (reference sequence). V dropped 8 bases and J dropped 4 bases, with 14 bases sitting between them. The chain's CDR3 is CASSSFPGTGELFF. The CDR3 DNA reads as TGTGCCAGTTCCTCTTTCCCGGGCACCGGGGAGCTGTTTTTT.

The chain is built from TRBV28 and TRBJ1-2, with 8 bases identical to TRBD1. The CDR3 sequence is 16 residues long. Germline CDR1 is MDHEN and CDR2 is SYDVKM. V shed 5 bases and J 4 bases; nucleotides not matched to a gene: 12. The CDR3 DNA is TGTGCCAGCAGTCCGACAGGGGTCCTACCCTCCTATGGCTACACCTTC. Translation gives CASSPTGVLPSYGYTF.

The CDR3 DNA sequence: TGCGCCAGCAGCCAAATGGTAGGGGTTGAAGAGACCCAGTACTTC. Translating gives CASSQMVGVEETQYF. The V and J genes are TRBV4-1 and TRBJ2-5; a weak D match, TRBD1 (5 bases). From germline, CDR1 is MGHRA and CDR2 YSYEKL. V lost 2 bases, J lost 3 bases, and 13 bases lay in between. This CDR3 is 15 amino acids long.

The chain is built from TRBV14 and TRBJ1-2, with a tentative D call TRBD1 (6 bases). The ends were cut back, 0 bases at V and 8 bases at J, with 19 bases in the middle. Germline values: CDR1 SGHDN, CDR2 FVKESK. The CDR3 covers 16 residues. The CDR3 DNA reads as TGTGCCAGCAGCCAAGACCCCCGGGACACGGAAAGGGGCTACACCTTC. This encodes CASSQDPRDTERGYTF.

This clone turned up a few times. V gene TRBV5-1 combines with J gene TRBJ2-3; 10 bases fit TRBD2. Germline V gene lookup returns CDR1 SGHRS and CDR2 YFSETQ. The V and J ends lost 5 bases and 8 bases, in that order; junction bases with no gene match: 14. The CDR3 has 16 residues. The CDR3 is CASSGASGGGSGTQYF. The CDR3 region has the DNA TGCGCCAGCAGTGGAGCCAGCGGGGGGGGTTCCGGTACGCAGTATTTT.

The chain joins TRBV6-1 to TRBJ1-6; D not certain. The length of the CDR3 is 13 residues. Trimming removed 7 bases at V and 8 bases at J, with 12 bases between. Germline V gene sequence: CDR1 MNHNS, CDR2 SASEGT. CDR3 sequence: CASTSKGDSPLHF. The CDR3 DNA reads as TGTGCCAGCACCTCAAAGGGAGATTCACCCCTCCACTTT.

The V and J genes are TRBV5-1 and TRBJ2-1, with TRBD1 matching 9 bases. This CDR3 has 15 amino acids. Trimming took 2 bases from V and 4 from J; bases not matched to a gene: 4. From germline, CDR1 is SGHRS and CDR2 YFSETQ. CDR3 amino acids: CASSFGTGIYNEQFF. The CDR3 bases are TGCGCCAGCAGCTTCGGGACAGGGATATACAATGAGCAGTTCTTC. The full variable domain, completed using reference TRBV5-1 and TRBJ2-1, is KAGVTQTPRYLIKTRGQQVTLSCSPISGHRSVSWYQQTPGQGLQFLFEYFSETQRNKGNFPGRFSGRQFSNSRSEMNVSTLELGDSALYLCASSFGTGIYNEQFFGPGTRLTVL.

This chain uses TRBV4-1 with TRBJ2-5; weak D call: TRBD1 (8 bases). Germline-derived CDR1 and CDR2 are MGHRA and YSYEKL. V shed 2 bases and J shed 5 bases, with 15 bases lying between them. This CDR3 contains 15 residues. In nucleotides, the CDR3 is TGCGCCAGCAGCCAAACACAGGGGGAGGGGGAGACCCAGTACTTC. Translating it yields CASSQTQGEGETQYF.

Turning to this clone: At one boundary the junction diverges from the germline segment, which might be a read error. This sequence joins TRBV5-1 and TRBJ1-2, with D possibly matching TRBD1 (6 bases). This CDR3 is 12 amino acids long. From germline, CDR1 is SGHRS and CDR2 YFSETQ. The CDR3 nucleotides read TGTGCCAGCAGCTGGCAGGGGACGGGCTACACCTTC. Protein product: CASSWQGTGYTF.